This T cell receptor (beta chain) was sequenced during a study of cytomegalovirus exposure and HLA in healthy donors. V lost 3 bases to trimming and J lost 0 bases, with 17 bases between them. CDR1 and CDR2 (germline): LNHDA, SQIVND (reference sequence). The CDR3 consists of 17 residues. For this clone: No antigen is known for it.

The study, taken as a whole, reports: A cluster of highly shared sequence variants was likely a sequencing artifact.

PCR used 60 Vbeta primers and 13 Jbeta primers. Clones were sequenced by immunoSEQ multiplex PCR, and TCRdb holds only the in-frame ones, with some missing. The sample holds fewer than 200,000 clones; roughly 77% are singletons and the top ten take about 2.6%. Each donor was healthy, and each was a bone marrow donor. This clonotype was sampled from a woman aged 35 to 49 in good health and CMV-seropositive. Material for sequencing was PBMCs. This sequence joins TRBV19 and TRBJ1-1; the D gene is possibly TRBD1 (5 bases). The chain's CDR3 is CASSMFGGVTMNTEAFF. CDR3 DNA sequence: TGTGCCAGTAGTATGTTCGGGGGGGTAACTATGAACACTGAAGCTTTCTTT.